These T cell receptor beta chains were read from a single sample in a study of cytomegalovirus exposure and HLA in healthy donors. Produced via immunoSEQ multiplex PCR; TCRdb's table is partial and in-frame only. The table lists 100,000 to 120,000 clones, roughly 86% of them singletons. The specimen was PBMCs. The receptors were sampled from a man aged 35 to 55 in good health and CMV-seronegative. Each CDR3 is given with its conserved first and last residue. The order of the fields is D gene, J gene, V gene, CDR3 protein. A D gene is named only where the DNA matches it firmly.

NA | TRBJ2-7 | TRBV19 | CASSIQQESIYEQYF
NA | TRBJ2-3 | TRBV27 | CASRDTGGGNTQYF
TRBD2 | TRBJ2-2 | TRBV28 | CASSLPGGAAGELFF
NA | TRBJ1-1 | TRBV5-1 | CASSLEQGGTEAFF
NA | TRBJ1-5 | TRBV28 | CASSPWTLEYSNQPQHF
NA | TRBJ1-3 | TRBV5-1 | CASSTGHGTPVDTIYF
TRBD1 | TRBJ1-6 | TRBV5-1 | CASSRGTGRDSPLHF
TRBD1 | TRBJ2-1 | TRBV7-2 | CASRRQGTSDEQFF
TRBD1 | TRBJ1-1 | TRBV6-1 | CAILRTGAMNTEAFF
NA | TRBJ2-5 | TRBV25-1 | CASSEDSQETQYF
NA | TRBJ1-5 | TRBV7-2 | CASSLVTDLGQPQHF
NA | TRBJ1-2 | TRBV6-1 | CASLFGTSANYGYTF
NA | TRBJ1-1 | TRBV9 | CASSATEGTEAFF
TRBD1 | TRBJ2-7 | TRBV6-1 | CASSDLRGGPPYEQYF
TRBD1 | TRBJ1-1 | TRBV15 | CATSRPSTGATEAFF
NA | TRBJ2-2 | TRBV4-1 | CASSIQGIGELFF
NA | TRBJ1-1 | TRBV14 | CASSQAGRLAEAFF
TRBD1 | TRBJ2-2 | TRBV5-1 | CASRTGGELFF
NA | TRBJ1-2 | TRBV28 | CAGSGFNYGYTF
NA | TRBJ2-5 | TRBV7-3 | CASSFGQGETQYF
TRBD1 | TRBJ2-1 | TRBV6-5 | CASRYTGTVAVEQFF
TRBD1 | TRBJ2-4 | TRBV6-6 | CASSTPLTGKNIQYF
TRBD1 | TRBJ1-1 | TRBV7-8 | CASSLAGTGNTEAFF
NA | TRBJ1-5 | TRBV7-6 | CASSLEPGLVNQPQHF
NA | TRBJ1-6 | TRBV28 | CASSSYAFDSDNSPLHF
NA | TRBJ2-7 | TRBV5-1 | CASSTDGLPYEQYF
TRBD2 | TRBJ2-3 | TRBV5-4 | CASSLAASGGDTQYF
TRBD1 | TRBJ2-1 | TRBV5-1 | CASSLGDSYNEQFF
TRBD2 | TRBJ2-5 | TRBV5-1 | CASSPGGGEETQYF
TRBD1 | TRBJ1-5 | TRBV2 | CASSDGDRYQPQHF
NA | TRBJ2-7 | TRBV23-1 | CASLRGPDEQYF
NA | TRBJ1-6 | TRBV9 | CASSAARGVDSPLHF
NA | TRBJ1-4 | TRBV4-2 | CASSALGLSNEKLFF
TRBD1 | TRBJ1-2 | TRBV30 | CATLRGPGGYTF
NA | TRBJ1-5 | TRBV23-1 | CASSQSRTGMGFRNQPQHF
TRBD2 | TRBJ2-1 | TRBV11-2 | CASSSTSGGRNEQFF
NA | TRBJ1-1 | TRBV30 | CAWSHPEGGHTEAFF
TRBD1 | TRBJ2-3 | TRBV5-4 | CASTLSGTGFYTQYF
TRBD1 | TRBJ2-2 | TRBV6-5 | CASRSTGAGTGELFF
TRBD1 | TRBJ2-5 | TRBV7-9 | CASRDTGAGTQYF
NA | TRBJ1-2 | TRBV6-5 | CASSYRRTGDYGYTF
TRBD1 | TRBJ2-7 | TRBV28 | CASSPRTGGYEQYF
NA | TRBJ2-2 | TRBV10-3 | CAIRGSGTTNTGELFF
NA | TRBJ1-6 | TRBV28 | CASKQSSYNSPLHF
NA | TRBJ2-3 | TRBV6-6 | CASSLGGRDTQYF
TRBD2 | TRBJ2-5 | TRBV6-5 | CASSRLAGGRETQYF
TRBD1 | TRBJ2-7 | TRBV6-5 | CASTRTGAYEQYF